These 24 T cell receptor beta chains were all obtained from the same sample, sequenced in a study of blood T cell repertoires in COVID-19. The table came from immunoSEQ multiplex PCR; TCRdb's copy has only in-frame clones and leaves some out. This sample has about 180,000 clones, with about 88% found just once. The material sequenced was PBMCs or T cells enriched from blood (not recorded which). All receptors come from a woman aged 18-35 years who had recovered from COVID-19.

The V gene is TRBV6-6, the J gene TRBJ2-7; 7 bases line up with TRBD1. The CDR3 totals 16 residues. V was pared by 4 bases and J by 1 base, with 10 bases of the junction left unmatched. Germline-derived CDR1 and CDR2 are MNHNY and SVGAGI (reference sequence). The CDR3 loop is CASSFPSGQPSYEQYF. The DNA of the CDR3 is TGTGCCAGCAGTTTCCCCTCGGGACAGCCTTCCTACGAGCAGTACTTC.

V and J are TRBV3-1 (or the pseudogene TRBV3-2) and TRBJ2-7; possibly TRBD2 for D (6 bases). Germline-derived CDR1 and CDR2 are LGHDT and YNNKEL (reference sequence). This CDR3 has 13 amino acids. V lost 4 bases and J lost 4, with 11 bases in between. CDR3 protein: CASSPSGVYEQYF. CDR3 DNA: TGTGCCAGCAGCCCCTCGGGGGTGTACGAGCAGTACTTC.

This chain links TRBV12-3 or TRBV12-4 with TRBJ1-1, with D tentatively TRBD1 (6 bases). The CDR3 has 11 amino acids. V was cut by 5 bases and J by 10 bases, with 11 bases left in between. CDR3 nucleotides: TGTGCCAGCAGTCTACAGGGTCCAGCTTTCTTT. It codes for CASSLQGPAFF.

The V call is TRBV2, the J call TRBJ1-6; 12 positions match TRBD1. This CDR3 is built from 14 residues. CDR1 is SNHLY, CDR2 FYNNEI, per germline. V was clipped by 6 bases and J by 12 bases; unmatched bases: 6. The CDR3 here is CASRTGTGGIPLHF. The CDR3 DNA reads TGTGCCAGCAGGACCGGGACAGGGGGCATACCCCTCCACTTT.

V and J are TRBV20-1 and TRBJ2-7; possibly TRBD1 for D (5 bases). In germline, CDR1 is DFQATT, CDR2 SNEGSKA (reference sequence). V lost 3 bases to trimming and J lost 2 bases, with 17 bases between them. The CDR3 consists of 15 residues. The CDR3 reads CSASIARAGTYEQYF. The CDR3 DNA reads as TGCAGTGCTAGTATCGCCAGGGCAGGGACCTACGAGCAGTACTTC.

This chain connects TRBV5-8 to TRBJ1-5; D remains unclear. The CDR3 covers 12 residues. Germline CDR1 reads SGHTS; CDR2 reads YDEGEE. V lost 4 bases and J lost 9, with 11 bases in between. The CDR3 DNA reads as TGTGCCAGCAGCCGGGTGGGTCGGCCCCAGCATTTT. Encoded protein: CASSRVGRPQHF.

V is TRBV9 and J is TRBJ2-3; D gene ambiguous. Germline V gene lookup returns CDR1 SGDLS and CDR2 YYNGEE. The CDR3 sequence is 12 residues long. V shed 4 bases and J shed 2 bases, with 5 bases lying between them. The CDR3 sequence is CASSSITDTQYF. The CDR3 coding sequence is TGTGCCAGCAGCTCTATCACAGATACGCAGTATTTT. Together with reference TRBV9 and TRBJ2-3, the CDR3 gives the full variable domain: DSGVTQTPKHLITATGQRVTLRCSPRSGDLSVYWYQQSLDQGLQFLIQYYNGEERAKGNILERFSAQQFPDLHSELNLSSLELGDSALYFCASSSITDTQYFGPGTRLTVL.

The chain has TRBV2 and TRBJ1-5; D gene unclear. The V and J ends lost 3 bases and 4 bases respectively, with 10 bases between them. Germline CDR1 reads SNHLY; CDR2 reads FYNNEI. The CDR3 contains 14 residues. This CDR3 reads CASSDQRSNQPQHF. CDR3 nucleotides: TGTGCCAGCAGTGATCAGAGGTCGAATCAGCCCCAGCATTTT.

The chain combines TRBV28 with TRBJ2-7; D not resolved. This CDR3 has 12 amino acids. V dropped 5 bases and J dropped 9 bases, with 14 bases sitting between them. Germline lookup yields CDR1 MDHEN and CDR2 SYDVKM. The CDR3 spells CASSPPVVAQYF. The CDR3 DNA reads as TGTGCCAGCAGTCCCCCGGTCGTAGCGCAGTACTTC.

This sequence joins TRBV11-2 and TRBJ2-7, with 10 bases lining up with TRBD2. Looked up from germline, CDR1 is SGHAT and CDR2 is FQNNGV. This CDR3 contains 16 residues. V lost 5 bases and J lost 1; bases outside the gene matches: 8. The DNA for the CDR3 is TGTGCCAGCAGCATCGGGACTAGCGCACGATCCTACGAGCAGTACTTC. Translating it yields CASSIGTSARSYEQYF.

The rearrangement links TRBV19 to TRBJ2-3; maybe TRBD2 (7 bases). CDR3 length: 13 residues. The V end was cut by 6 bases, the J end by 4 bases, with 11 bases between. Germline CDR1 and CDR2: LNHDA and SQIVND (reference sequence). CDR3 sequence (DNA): TGTGCCAGTAGCCGGGGGGCGGCAGATACGCAGTATTTT. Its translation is CASSRGAADTQYF.

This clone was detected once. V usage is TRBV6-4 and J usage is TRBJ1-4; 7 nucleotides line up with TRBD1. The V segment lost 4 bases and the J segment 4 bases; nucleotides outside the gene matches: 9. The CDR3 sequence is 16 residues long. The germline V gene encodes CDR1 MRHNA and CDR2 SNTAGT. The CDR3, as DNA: TGTGCCAGCAGTGTAAAAGACAGGGCCGGTAATGAAAAACTGTTTTTT. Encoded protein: CASSVKDRAGNEKLFF.

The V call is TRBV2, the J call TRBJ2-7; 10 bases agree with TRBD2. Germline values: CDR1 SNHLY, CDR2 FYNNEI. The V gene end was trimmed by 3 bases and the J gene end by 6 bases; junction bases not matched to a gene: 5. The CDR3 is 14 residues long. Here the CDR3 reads CASSEAGTSVEQYF. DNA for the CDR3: TGTGCCAGCAGTGAGGCCGGGACTAGCGTCGAGCAGTACTTC.

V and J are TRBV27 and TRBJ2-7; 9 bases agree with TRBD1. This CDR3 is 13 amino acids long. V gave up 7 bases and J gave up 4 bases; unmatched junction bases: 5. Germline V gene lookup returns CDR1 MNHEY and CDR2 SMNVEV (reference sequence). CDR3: CASMDRGGYEQYF. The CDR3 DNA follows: TGTGCCAGCATGGACAGGGGAGGGTACGAGCAGTACTTC.

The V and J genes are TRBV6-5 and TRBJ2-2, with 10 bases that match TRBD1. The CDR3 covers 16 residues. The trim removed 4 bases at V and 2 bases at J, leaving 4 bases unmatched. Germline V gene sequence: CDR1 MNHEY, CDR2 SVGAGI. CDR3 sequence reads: CASSSGQGLNTGELFF. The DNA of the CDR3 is TGTGCCAGCAGTTCGGGACAGGGGCTCAACACCGGGGAGCTGTTTTTT.

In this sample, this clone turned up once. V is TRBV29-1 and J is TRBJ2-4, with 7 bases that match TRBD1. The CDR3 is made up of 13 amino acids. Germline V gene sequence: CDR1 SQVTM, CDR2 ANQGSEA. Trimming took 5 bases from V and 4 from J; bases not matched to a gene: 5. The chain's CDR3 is CSVSGQEKNIQYF. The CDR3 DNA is TGCAGCGTTTCCGGACAGGAAAAAAACATTCAGTACTTC.

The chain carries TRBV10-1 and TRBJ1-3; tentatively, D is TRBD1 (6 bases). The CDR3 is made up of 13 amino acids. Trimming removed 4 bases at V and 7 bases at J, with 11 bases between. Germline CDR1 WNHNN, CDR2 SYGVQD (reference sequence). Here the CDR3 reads CASSGTDRNTIYF. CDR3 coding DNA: TGCGCCAGCAGTGGGACAGATCGGAACACCATATATTTT.

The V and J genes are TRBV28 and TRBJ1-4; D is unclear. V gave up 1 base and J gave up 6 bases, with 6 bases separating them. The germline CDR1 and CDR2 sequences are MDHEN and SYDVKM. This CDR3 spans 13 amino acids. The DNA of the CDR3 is TGTGCCAGCAGTTTATCGGGAGATGAAAAACTGTTTTTT. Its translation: CASSLSGDEKLFF.

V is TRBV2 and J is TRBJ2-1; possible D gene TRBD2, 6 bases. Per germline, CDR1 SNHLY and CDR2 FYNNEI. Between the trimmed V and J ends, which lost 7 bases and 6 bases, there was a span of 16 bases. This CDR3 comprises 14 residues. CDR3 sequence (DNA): TGTGCCAGCAACCCCACGGACTACCCCAATGAGCAGTTCTTC. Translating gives CASNPTDYPNEQFF.

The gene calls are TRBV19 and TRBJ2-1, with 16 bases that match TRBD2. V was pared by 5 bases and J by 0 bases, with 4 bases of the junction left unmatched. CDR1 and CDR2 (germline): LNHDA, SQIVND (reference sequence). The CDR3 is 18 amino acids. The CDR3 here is CASSEGLAGGSSYNEQFF. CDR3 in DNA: TGTGCCAGTAGTGAGGGACTAGCGGGGGGGTCCTCCTACAATGAGCAGTTCTTC. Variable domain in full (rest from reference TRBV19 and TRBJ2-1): DGGITQSPKYLFRKEGQNVTLSCEQNLNHDAMYWYRQDPGQGLRLIYYSQIVNDFQKGDIAEGYSVSREKKESFPLTVTSAQKNPTAFYLCASSEGLAGGSSYNEQFFGPGTRLTVL.

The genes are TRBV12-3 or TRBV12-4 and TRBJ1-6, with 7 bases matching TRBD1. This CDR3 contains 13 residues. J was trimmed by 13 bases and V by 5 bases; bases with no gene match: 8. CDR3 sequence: CASSEPTGRPLHF. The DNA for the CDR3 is TGTGCCAGCAGTGAGCCGACAGGGAGGCCCCTCCACTTT.

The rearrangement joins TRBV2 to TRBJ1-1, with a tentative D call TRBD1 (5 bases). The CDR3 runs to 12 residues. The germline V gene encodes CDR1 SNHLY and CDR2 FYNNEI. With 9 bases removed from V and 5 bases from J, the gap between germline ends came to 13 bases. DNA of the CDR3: TGTGCCAGTCAAAGGGGTGGGACTGAAGCTTTCTTT. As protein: CASQRGGTEAFF.

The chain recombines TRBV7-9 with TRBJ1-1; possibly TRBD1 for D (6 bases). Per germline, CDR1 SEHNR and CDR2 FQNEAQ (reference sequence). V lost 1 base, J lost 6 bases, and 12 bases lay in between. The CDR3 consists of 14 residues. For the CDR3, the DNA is TGTGCCAGCAGCTTAGGTTCCAGGGGTTCTGAAGCTTTCTTT. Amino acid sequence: CASSLGSRGSEAFF.

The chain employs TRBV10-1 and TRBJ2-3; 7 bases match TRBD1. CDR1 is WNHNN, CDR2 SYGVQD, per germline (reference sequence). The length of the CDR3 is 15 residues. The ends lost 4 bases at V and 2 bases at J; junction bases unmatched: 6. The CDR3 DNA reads TGCGCCAGCAGTGCCTCAGGGGGTAACACAGATACGCAGTATTTT. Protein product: CASSASGGNTDTQYF.